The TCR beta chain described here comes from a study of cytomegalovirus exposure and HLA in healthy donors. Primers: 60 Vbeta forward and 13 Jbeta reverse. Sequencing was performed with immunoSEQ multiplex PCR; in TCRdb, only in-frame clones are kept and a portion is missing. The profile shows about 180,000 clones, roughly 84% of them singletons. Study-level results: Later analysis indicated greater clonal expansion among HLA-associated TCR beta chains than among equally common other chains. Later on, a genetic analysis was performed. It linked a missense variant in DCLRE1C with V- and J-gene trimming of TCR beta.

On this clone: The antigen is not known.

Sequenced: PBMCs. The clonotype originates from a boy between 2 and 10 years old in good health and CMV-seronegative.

Written as DNA, the CDR3 is TGCGCCAGCAGCTTGGATGGGCTAGCGGGATTATACGAGCAGTACTTC. Translation gives CASSLDGLAGLYEQYF. The rearrangement links TRBV5-1 to TRBJ2-5, with TRBD2 matching 9 bases. The tail of the sequence fits TRBJ2-7 better, so the J call may be wrong. Looked up from germline, CDR1 is SGHRS and CDR2 is YFSETQ. This CDR3 contains 16 residues.